Sequencing of this T cell receptor (beta chain) was carried out in a study of shared clonotypes between healthy human individuals. Overall study context: For every donor, three CD4 naive, three CD4 memory, two CD8 naive and one CD8 memory plates were used. The study's findings and limits: Naive subsets, compared against memory subsets, generally had larger estimated richness values.

A single count supports this clone. Its matching antigen is unknown. The V and J ends lost 4 bases and 4 bases, in that order; junction bases with no gene match: 9. The V gene's germline CDR1 is LNHDA and CDR2 SQIVND (reference sequence). The CDR3 has 15 residues. Running of the assay took place at deep level. Clones were read by immunoSEQ multiplex PCR, and TCRdb kept only the in-frame ones, dropping some. The table records more than 900,000 clones, approximately 78% of them present only once. J is TRBJ1-2 and V is TRBV19; 7 bases are shared with TRBD1. The specimen sequenced was memory CD4+ T cells from PBMCs. Subset given: CD45RA-negative fraction. The source of this sequence is a man aged 18 to 29 in good health. Some clones in this sample may be carry-over from other donors' samples. The CDR3 nucleotides are TGTGCCAGTAGTACCGACCGACAGGGCGGCTATGGCTACACCTTC. This codes for CASSTDRQGGYGYTF. Using reference TRBV19 and TRBJ1-2 for the parts outside the CDR3, the full variable domain is DGGITQSPKYLFRKEGQNVTLSCEQNLNHDAMYWYRQDPGQGLRLIYYSQIVNDFQKGDIAEGYSVSREKKESFPLTVTSAQKNPTAFYLCASSTDRQGGYGYTFGSGTRLTVV.